This entry lists 4 T cell receptor beta chains sequenced from one sample in a study of T cell responses to AZD1222 COVID-19 vaccine. Clones were read by immunoSEQ multiplex PCR, and TCRdb kept only the in-frame ones, dropping some. The sample has approximately 180,000 clones; 88% are singletons. The sequencing used peripheral blood, collected on day 0 of AZD1222 vaccination. All receptors come from an adult in good health.

The chain links TRBV11-1 to TRBJ2-3, with a tentative D call TRBD2 (5 bases). Per germline, CDR1 SGHAT and CDR2 FQDESV (reference sequence). V was trimmed by 2 bases and J by 4 bases, leaving 10 bases between them. The CDR3 covers 14 residues. The CDR3 DNA reads as TGTGCCAGCAGCTTATGGTCAGCGGCAGATACGCAGTATTTT. Translating gives CASSLWSAADTQYF.

This chain uses TRBV5-1 with TRBJ1-4, with 7 bases aligning to TRBD1. The CDR3 runs 15 residues. J gave up 9 bases and V 5 bases, and 13 bases lay outside the gene matches. Germline-derived CDR1 and CDR2 are SGHRS and YFSETQ. In nucleotides, the CDR3 is TGCGCCAGCAGTTTTACACAGGGGAATAGTAAAAAACTGTTTTTT. Translating it yields CASSFTQGNSKKLFF. Drawing the rest from reference TRBV5-1 and TRBJ1-4, the complete variable domain is KAGVTQTPRYLIKTRGQQVTLSCSPISGHRSVSWYQQTPGQGLQFLFEYFSETQRNKGNFPGRFSGRQFSNSRSEMNVSTLELGDSALYLCASSFTQGNSKKLFFGSGTQLSVL.

The chain carries TRBV6-5 and TRBJ2-5; D possibly matches TRBD1 or TRBD2 (5 bases each). V lost 4 bases, J lost 5 bases, and 17 bases lay in between. From germline, CDR1 is MNHEY and CDR2 SVGAGI. This CDR3 has 15 amino acids. This CDR3 reads CASSSAGTPLETQYF. The CDR3 bases are TGTGCCAGCAGTTCTGCCGGGACCCCCCTGGAGACCCAGTACTTC.

This chain links TRBV29-1 with TRBJ2-1; D may be TRBD1 (6 bases). Germline CDR1 reads SQVTM; CDR2 reads ANQGSEA. V lost 3 bases and J lost 6, with 12 bases in between. CDR3 length: 13 amino acids. The CDR3 coding sequence is TGCAGCGTTGATAGTATAGGGGGCAATGAGCAGTTCTTC. It codes for CSVDSIGGNEQFF.